The 14 T cell receptor beta chains below come from one sample, sequenced in a study of T cells after yellow fever vaccination. TCRdb independently ran MiXCR on the 5' RACE reads; one entry per CDR3 protein. The sample lists under 200,000 distinct CDR3 sequences; roughly 11% were seen once. Source: CD8+ T cells sorted from PBMCs, taken 15 days after the yellow fever booster vaccination. The receptors derive from a man aged 18 to 30 who received the YFV17D yellow fever vaccine.

This clonotype has ten or more counts. J is TRBJ1-1 and V is TRBV29-1; TRBD1 agrees at 12 bases. V gave up 6 bases and J gave up 0 bases; unmatched junction bases: 8. CDR3 size: 16 residues. Germline V gives CDR1 SQVTM, CDR2 ANQGSEA. The CDR3 region has the DNA TGCAGCGTCTACCGGGACAGGGGGCGGTTGAACACTGAAGCTTTCTTT. It codes for CSVYRDRGRLNTEAFF. The variable domain in full, with the rest retrieved from reference TRBV29-1 and TRBJ1-1, is SAVISQKPSRDICQRGTSLTIQCQVDSQVTMMFWYRQQPGQSLTLIATANQGSEATYESGFVIDKFPISRPNLTFSTLTVSNMSPEDSSIYLCSVYRDRGRLNTEAFFGQGTRLTVV.

The chain carries TRBV12-3 or TRBV12-4 and TRBJ2-3, with TRBD2 identical over 7 bases. CDR3 size: 13 residues. V dropped 5 bases and J dropped 5; count of bases not matched to a gene: 4. CDR3 region: CASSRLAQDTQYF. The CDR3 DNA is TGTGCCAGCAGTAGACTAGCTCAAGATACGCAGTATTTT.

This chain uses TRBV29-1 with TRBJ1-1, with 7 bases aligning to TRBD1. The V and J ends lost 4 bases and 0 bases, in that order; junction bases with no gene match: 8. Germline CDR1 SQVTM, CDR2 ANQGSEA. The CDR3 consists of 15 residues. The CDR3 reads CSVVFTGDMNTEAFF. CDR3 coding DNA: TGCAGCGTTGTATTCACAGGGGATATGAACACTGAAGCTTTCTTT. Looking up the rest from reference TRBV29-1 and TRBJ1-1 gives the full variable domain: SAVISQKPSRDICQRGTSLTIQCQVDSQVTMMFWYRQQPGQSLTLIATANQGSEATYESGFVIDKFPISRPNLTFSTLTVSNMSPEDSSIYLCSVVFTGDMNTEAFFGQGTRLTVV.

The chain uses TRBV19 and TRBJ2-7; D gene unclear. The CDR3 consists of 9 residues. CDR1 and CDR2 (germline): LNHDA, SQIVND (reference sequence). V dropped 7 bases and J dropped 7 bases, with 5 bases sitting between them. CDR3 sequence reads: CASITEQYV. The CDR3 nucleotides read TGTGCCAGTATAACAGAGCAGTACGTC.

The CDR3 bases are TGCGCCAGCAGCCAAGCCGGGACAGGGATGAATTCACCCCTCCACTTT. Translating gives CASSQAGTGMNSPLHF. The chain combines TRBV4-1 with TRBJ1-6; 9 nucleotides agree with TRBD1. This CDR3 spans 16 amino acids. Germline trimming cut 1 base from V and 7 bases from J; bases unmatched to any gene: 5. In germline, CDR1 is MGHRA, CDR2 YSYEKL.

This clonotype has just a few counts. V usage is TRBV5-5 and J usage is TRBJ2-7, with D unclear. Germline lookup yields CDR1 SGHKS and CDR2 YYEKEE (reference sequence). V lost 0 bases to trimming and J lost 0 bases, with 13 bases between them. The CDR3 sequence is 16 residues long. The CDR3 DNA reads as TGTGCCAGCAGCTTGGCCTCGACCCAGAGCTCCTACGAGCAGTACTTC. Amino acid sequence: CASSLASTQSSYEQYF.

This clonotype showed up just a few times. The rearrangement links TRBV4-1 to TRBJ1-2; 12 nucleotides line up with TRBD1. There are 15 residues in the CDR3. In germline, CDR1 is MGHRA, CDR2 YSYEKL. The junction had 3 bases not matched to a gene; V was cut back by 4 bases and J by 3 bases. Here the CDR3 reads CASSPGQGAYYGYTF. As DNA, the CDR3 is TGCGCCAGCAGCCCGGGACAGGGGGCTTACTATGGCTACACCTTC.

The sample holds one count of this clonotype. This chain links TRBV20-1 with TRBJ1-6; D is uncertain. The CDR3 has 15 amino acids. Germline values: CDR1 DFQATT, CDR2 SNEGSKA (reference sequence). V was cut by 5 bases and J by 3 bases, with 14 bases left in between. The CDR3 spells CSAPGRTGYNSPLHF. The CDR3 nucleotides are TGCAGTGCTCCTGGAAGGACCGGCTATAATTCACCCCTCCACTTT.

This clonotype has a count of ten or more. Sequence at one end of the junction differs from germline and may be a read error. J is TRBJ2-1 and V is TRBV2; 8 positions match TRBD1. This CDR3 is built from 13 residues. Germline V gives CDR1 SNHLY, CDR2 FYNNEI. The CDR3 DNA reads TGTGCCACGAGGACAGGGCGGGGCAATAAGCAGTTCTTC. This sequence encodes CATRTGRGNKQFF.

The chain combines TRBV27 with TRBJ1-2; TRBD1 is a possible D gene (5 bases). Germline V lookup: CDR1 MNHEY, CDR2 SMNVEV (reference sequence). The CDR3 has 13 amino acids. With 3 bases removed from V and 8 bases from J, the gap between germline ends came to 13 bases. Written as DNA, the CDR3 is TGTGCCAGCAGTTTTCAGGCGGGGGAGGGCTACACCTTC. Protein product: CASSFQAGEGYTF.

This clonotype was counted ten times or more. The chain links TRBV7-8 to TRBJ1-1; unclear D gene. In germline, CDR1 is SGHVS, CDR2 FQNEAQ. This CDR3 has 12 amino acids. Trimming shortened V by 8 bases and J by 3 bases, and 10 bases separated the two germline ends. CDR3 coding DNA: TGTGCCAGCCAGGAAACGTACACTGAAGCTTTCTTT. Its protein product is CASQETYTEAFF.

This clonotype has only a few counts. The V call is TRBV13, the J call TRBJ2-5; TRBD2 aligns across 9 bases. The CDR3 has 17 amino acids. V shed 5 bases and J 1 base; nucleotides not matched to a gene: 11. Germline V lookup: CDR1 PRHDT, CDR2 FYEKMQ (reference sequence). CDR3 in amino acids: CASSPEGTSILQETQYF. The CDR3 nucleotides are TGTGCCAGCAGCCCAGAGGGGACTAGCATTCTCCAAGAGACCCAGTACTTC.

This clonotype has only a few counts. The rearrangement links TRBV7-9 to TRBJ2-1, with D perhaps matching TRBD1 (5 bases). Trimming cost V 4 bases and J 6 bases, with 16 bases left between them. The germline V gene encodes CDR1 SEHNR and CDR2 FQNEAQ (reference sequence). This CDR3 is built from 15 residues. The chain's CDR3 is CASSYGSGLSNEQFF. For the CDR3, the DNA is TGTGCCAGCAGCTACGGTTCAGGGTTATCCAATGAGCAGTTCTTC.

The chain combines TRBV12-3 or TRBV12-4 with TRBJ1-5; D is unresolved. Trimming removed 5 bases at V and 4 bases at J, with 15 bases between. The CDR3 is 15 amino acids. The CDR3 coding sequence is TGTGCCAGCAGTCCCAAGGACGGGAGAAATCAGCCCCAGCATTTT. Encoded protein: CASSPKDGRNQPQHF.